These 12 T cell receptor beta chains came from one sample sequenced in a study of identifying expanded T cells in peripheral blood. The assay was immunoSEQ multiplex PCR, and TCRdb's table has in-frame clones only and misses some. Among about 78,000 clones listed, just under 85% were seen once. The sample consisted of blood. The receptors were gathered from a person aged 18 to 75 in good health.

The CDR3 bases are TGTGCCAGTAGTATTCGGGGGGGTAACTCCTACAATGAGCAGTTCTTC. The encoded protein is CASSIRGGNSYNEQFF. The chain is built from TRBV19 and TRBJ2-1; 8 positions agree with TRBD2. This CDR3 is built from 16 residues. In germline, CDR1 is LNHDA, CDR2 SQIVND (reference sequence). With V trimmed by 3 bases and J by 0 bases, 4 bases remained unmatched.

About this clone: The sample carries other DNA sequences with the same CDR3. This chain links TRBV18 with TRBJ2-2, with D perhaps matching TRBD2 (6 bases). V was cut by 0 bases and J by 2 bases, with 10 bases left in between. CDR1 KGHSH and CDR2 LQKENI come from the germline V gene. The CDR3 has 16 amino acids. CDR3: CASSPPKGLNTGELFF. The CDR3 region has the DNA TGTGCCAGCTCACCACCGAAGGGACTTAACACCGGGGAGCTGTTTTTT.

This chain links TRBV2 with TRBJ1-1; D is ambiguous. The germline V gene encodes CDR1 SNHLY and CDR2 FYNNEI. The CDR3 totals 13 residues. V lost 5 bases to trimming and J lost 5 bases, with 12 bases between them. CDR3 protein: CASSRREGTEAFF. CDR3 DNA sequence: TGTGCCAGCAGTCGGAGGGAAGGAACTGAAGCTTTCTTT.

This sequence joins TRBV5-1 and TRBJ2-2; D remains unclear. The CDR3 spans 13 residues. V shed 4 bases and J shed 6 bases, with 10 bases lying between them. CDR1 is SGHRS and CDR2 is YFSETQ in the germline V gene. CDR3 in amino acids: CASSVDFAGELFF. In nucleotides, the CDR3 is TGCGCCAGCAGCGTGGATTTTGCCGGGGAGCTGTTTTTT.

The V and J genes are TRBV9 and TRBJ2-1, with 13 bases aligning to TRBD2. J gave up 5 bases and V 2 bases, and 7 bases lay outside the gene matches. Germline assignment: CDR1 SGDLS and CDR2 YYNGEE. CDR3 length: 17 amino acids. The CDR3 here is CASSVRQLAGGNNEQFF. Here the CDR3 DNA reads TGTGCCAGCAGCGTTCGGCAACTAGCGGGAGGGAACAATGAGCAGTTCTTC. The variable domain in full, with the rest retrieved from reference TRBV9 and TRBJ2-1, is DSGVTQTPKHLITATGQRVTLRCSPRSGDLSVYWYQQSLDQGLQFLIQYYNGEERAKGNILERFSAQQFPDLHSELNLSSLELGDSALYFCASSVRQLAGGNNEQFFGPGTRLTVL.

This clone has only a few counts. V and J are TRBV13 and TRBJ2-1, with TRBD1 identical over 7 bases. The CDR3 totals 15 residues. The V gene end was trimmed by 5 bases and the J gene end by 0 bases; junction bases not matched to a gene: 4. Per germline, CDR1 PRHDT and CDR2 FYEKMQ (reference sequence). This CDR3 is CASSKQGSSYNEQFF. Written as DNA, the CDR3 is TGTGCCAGCAGCAAACAGGGGAGCTCCTACAATGAGCAGTTCTTC.

The V gene is TRBV9, the J gene TRBJ2-3, with D maybe TRBD2 (5 bases). The V gene lost 1 base and the J gene lost 5 bases, with 14 bases spanning the gap. Germline CDR1 is SGDLS and CDR2 is YYNGEE. This CDR3 contains 15 residues. The CDR3 DNA is TGTGCCAGCAGCGTATCCACTCCGGGAAAAGATACGCAGTATTTT. Protein sequence: CASSVSTPGKDTQYF.

Here the CDR3 reads CASSPRGTNSYEQYF. The CDR3, as DNA: TGTGCCAGCAGCCCCAGGGGCACAAACTCCTACGAGCAGTACTTC. This rearrangement joins TRBV9 to TRBJ2-7; tentatively, D is TRBD1 (6 bases). V dropped 4 bases and J dropped 0 bases, with 14 bases sitting between them. Per germline, CDR1 SGDLS and CDR2 YYNGEE. The CDR3 is 15 residues long.

The V call is TRBV4-1, the J call TRBJ1-4; 9 bases align to TRBD1. CDR1 is MGHRA and CDR2 is YSYEKL in the germline V gene. This CDR3 is built from 18 residues. The trim removed 0 bases at V and 8 bases at J, leaving 13 bases unmatched. The CDR3, as DNA: TGCGCCAGCAGCCAAGAGAGAGGGACAGGGCCTAGTCGCGAAAAACTGTTTTTT. It yields the protein CASSQERGTGPSREKLFF.

The chain is built from TRBV5-6 and TRBJ2-3, with 10 bases that match TRBD2. The germline gives CDR1 SGHDT, CDR2 YYEEEE. V dropped 0 bases and J dropped 2; count of bases not matched to a gene: 3. CDR3 size: 16 residues. CDR3 nucleotide sequence: TGTGCCAGCAGCTTGGAACTAGCGGGATACACAGATACGCAGTATTTT. The encoded protein is CASSLELAGYTDTQYF.

The chain combines TRBV9 with TRBJ2-1; 9 nucleotides line up with TRBD2. Trimming took 4 bases from V and 7 from J; bases not matched to a gene: 12. Looked up from germline, CDR1 is SGDLS and CDR2 is YYNGEE. This CDR3 comprises 16 residues. In DNA, the CDR3 is TGTGCCAGCAGCTATGACTGGGGACTAGCAGTTAATGAGCAGTTCTTC. This gives the protein CASSYDWGLAVNEQFF.

The chain combines TRBV7-2 with TRBJ1-2; maybe TRBD1 (5 bases). The CDR3 loop spans 15 amino acids. Germline assignment: CDR1 SGHTA and CDR2 FQGNSA. V was cut by 3 bases and J by 4 bases, with 15 bases left in between. DNA for the CDR3: TGTGCCAGCAGCTTGTCAGGGACGGGTGGCTATGGCTACACCTTC. Its translation is CASSLSGTGGYGYTF.